This T cell receptor beta chain was sequenced for a study of shared clonotypes between healthy human individuals. About the study: Each donor's CD8 memory used one plate, CD8 naive two, each CD4 subset three.

Trimming took 0 bases from V and 5 from J, leaving 7 bases between them. CDR3 size: 14 residues. CDR1 and CDR2 (germline): SEHNR, FQNEAQ (reference sequence). This table comes from immunoSEQ multiplex PCR, and its TCRdb copy is limited to in-frame clones, with some not included. The data hold around 940,000 clones, with roughly 72% observed a single time. The rearrangement joins TRBV7-9 to TRBJ1-4; maybe TRBD1 (5 bases). Sequenced input: memory CD4+ T cells sorted from blood. Indicated subset: CD45RA-negative fraction. The TCR originated in a man between 18 and 29 years old in good health. CDR3 protein: CASSLAGPNEKLFF. The CDR3 DNA reads TGTGCCAGCAGCTTAGCGGGGCCGAATGAAAAACTGTTTTTT.